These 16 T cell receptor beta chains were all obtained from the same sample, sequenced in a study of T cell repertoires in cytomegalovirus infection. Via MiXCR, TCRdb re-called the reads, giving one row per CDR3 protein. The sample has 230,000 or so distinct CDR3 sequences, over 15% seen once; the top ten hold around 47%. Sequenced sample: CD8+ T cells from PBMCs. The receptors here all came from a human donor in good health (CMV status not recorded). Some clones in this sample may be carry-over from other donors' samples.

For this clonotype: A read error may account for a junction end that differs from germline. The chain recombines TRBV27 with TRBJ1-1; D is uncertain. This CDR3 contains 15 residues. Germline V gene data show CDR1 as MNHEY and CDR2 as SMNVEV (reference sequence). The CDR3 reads CASSLSFSVNTKAFF. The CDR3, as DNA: TGTGCCAGCAGTTTATCGTTTTCTGTGAACACTAAAGCTTTCTTT.

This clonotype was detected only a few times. CDR3 nucleotides: TGCGCCAGCAGCCAAGATGCGGGTCCCACTAACTATGGCTACACCTTC. It is translated as CASSQDAGPTNYGYTF. The V gene is TRBV4-3, the J gene TRBJ1-2; unclear D gene. The V end was cut by 0 bases, the J end by 0 bases, with 11 bases between. There are 16 residues in the CDR3. Germline V gives CDR1 LGHNA, CDR2 YSLEER.

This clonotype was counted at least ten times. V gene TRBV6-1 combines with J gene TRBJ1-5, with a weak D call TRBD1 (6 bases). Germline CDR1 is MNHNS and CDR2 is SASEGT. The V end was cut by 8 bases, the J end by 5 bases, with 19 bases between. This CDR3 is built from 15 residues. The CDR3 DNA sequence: TGTGCCAGCGGGCTAGGGGGGGGCCCCCATCAGCCCCAGCATTTT. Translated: CASGLGGGPHQPQHF.

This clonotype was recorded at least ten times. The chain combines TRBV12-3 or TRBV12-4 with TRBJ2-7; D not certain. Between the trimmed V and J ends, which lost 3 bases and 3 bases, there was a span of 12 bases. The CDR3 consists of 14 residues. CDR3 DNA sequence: TGTGCCAGCAGTTTTGGGGTAGAGTTCTACGAGCAGTACTTC. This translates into CASSFGVEFYEQYF.

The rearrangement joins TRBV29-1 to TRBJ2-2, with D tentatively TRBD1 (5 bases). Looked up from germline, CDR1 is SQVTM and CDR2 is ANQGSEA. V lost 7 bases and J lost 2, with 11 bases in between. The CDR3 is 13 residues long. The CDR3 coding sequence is TGCAGCGCCGAGACAGAAAACACCGGGGAGCTGTTTTTT. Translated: CSAETENTGELFF.

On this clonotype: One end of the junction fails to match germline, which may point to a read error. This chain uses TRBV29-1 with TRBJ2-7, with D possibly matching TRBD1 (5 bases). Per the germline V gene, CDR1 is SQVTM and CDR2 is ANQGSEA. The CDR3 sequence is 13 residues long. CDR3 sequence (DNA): TGCAGCGTTAAAGACAGCACCTCCTACGAGCAGTACTTC. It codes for CSVKDSTSYEQYF.

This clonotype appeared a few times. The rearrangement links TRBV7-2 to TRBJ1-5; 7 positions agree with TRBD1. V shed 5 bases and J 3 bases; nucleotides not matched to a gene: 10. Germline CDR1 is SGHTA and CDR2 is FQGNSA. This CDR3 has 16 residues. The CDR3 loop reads CASSRGTENINQPQHF. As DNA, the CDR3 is TGTGCCAGCAGCCGGGGGACAGAGAACATCAATCAGCCCCAGCATTTT.

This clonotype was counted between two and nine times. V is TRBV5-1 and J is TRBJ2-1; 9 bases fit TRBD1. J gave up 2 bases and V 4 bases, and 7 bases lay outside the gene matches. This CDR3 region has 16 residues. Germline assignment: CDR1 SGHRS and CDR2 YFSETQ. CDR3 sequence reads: CASSQRDRDPYNEQFF. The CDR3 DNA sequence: TGCGCCAGCAGCCAGCGGGACAGGGACCCCTACAATGAGCAGTTCTTC.

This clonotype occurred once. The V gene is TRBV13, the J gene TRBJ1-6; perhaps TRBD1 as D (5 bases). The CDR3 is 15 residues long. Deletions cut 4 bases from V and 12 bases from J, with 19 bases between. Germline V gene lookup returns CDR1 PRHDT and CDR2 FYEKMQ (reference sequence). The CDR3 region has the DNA TGTGCCAGCAGCTCAACCGGGACCGCCTTAGAACCCCTCCACTTT. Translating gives CASSSTGTALEPLHF.

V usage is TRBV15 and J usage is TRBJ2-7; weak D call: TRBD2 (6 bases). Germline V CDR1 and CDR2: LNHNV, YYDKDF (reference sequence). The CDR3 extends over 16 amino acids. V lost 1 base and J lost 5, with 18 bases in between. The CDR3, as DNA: TGTGCCACCAGCAGAGCTCGAGGAGGGGTTAAGAACGAGCAGTACTTC. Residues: CATSRARGGVKNEQYF. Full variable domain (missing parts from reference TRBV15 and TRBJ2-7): DAMVIQNPRYQVTQFGKPVTLSCSQTLNHNVMYWYQQKSSQAPKLLFHYYDKDFNNEADTPDNFQSRRPNTSFCFLDIRSPGLGDTAMYLCATSRARGGVKNEQYFGPGTRLTVT.

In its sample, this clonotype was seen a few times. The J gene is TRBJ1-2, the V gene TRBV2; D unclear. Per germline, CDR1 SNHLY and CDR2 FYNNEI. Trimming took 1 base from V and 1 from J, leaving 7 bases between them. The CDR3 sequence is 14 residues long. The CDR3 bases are TGTGCCAGCAGTGAAGTCCGGAGTAACTATGGCTACACCTTC. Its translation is CASSEVRSNYGYTF. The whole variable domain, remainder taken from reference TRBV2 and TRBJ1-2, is EPEVTQTPSHQVTQMGQEVILRCVPISNHLYFYWYRQILGQKVEFLVSFYNNEISEKSEIFDDQFSVERPDGSNFTLKIRSTKLEDSAMYFCASSEVRSNYGYTFGSGTRLTVV.

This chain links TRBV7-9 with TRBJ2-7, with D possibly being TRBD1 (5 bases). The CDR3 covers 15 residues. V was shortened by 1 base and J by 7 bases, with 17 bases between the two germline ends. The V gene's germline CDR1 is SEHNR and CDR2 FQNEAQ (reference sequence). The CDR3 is CASSLGMGLPGEQYF. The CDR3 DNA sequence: TGTGCCAGCAGCTTAGGCATGGGGCTACCTGGAGAGCAGTACTTC.

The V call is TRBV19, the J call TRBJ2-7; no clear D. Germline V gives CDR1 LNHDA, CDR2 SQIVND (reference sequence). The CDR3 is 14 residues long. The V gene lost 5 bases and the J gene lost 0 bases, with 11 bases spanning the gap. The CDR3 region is CASSDLRSSYEQYF. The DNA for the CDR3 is TGTGCCAGTAGTGACCTTCGAAGCTCCTACGAGCAGTACTTC.

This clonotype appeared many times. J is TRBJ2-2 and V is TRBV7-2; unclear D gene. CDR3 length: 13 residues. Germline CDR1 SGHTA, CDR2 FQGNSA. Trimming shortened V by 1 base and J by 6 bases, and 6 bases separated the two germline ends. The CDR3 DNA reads TGTGCCAGCAGCTTAGATTCCCCCGGGGAGCTGTTTTTT. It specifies CASSLDSPGELFF.

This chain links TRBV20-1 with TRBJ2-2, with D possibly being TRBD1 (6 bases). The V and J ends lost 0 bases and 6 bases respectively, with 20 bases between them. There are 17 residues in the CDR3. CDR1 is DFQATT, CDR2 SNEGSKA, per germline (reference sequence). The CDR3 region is CSARDLYIGGDSGELFF. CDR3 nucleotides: TGCAGTGCTAGAGACTTGTATATTGGGGGCGATTCCGGGGAGCTGTTTTTT.

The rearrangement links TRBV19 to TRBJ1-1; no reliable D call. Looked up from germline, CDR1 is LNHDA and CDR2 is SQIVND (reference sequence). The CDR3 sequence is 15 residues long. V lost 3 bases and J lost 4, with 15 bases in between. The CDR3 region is CASSIAPEGSTEAFF. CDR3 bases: TGTGCCAGTAGTATTGCCCCCGAGGGAAGCACTGAAGCTTTCTTT.